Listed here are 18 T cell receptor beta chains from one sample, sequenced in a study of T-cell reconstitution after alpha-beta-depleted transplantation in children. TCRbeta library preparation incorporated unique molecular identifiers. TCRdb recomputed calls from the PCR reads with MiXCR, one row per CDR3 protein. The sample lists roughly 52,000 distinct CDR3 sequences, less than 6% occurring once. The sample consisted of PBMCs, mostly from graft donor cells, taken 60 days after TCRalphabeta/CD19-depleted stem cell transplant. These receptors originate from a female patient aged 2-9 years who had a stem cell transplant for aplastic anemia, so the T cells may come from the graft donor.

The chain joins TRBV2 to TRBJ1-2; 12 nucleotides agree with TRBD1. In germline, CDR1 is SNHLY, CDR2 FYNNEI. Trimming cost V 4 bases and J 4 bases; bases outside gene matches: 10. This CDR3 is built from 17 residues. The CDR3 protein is CASSGGTGGPIGYGYTF. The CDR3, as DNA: TGTGCCAGCAGTGGCGGGACAGGGGGCCCAATAGGCTATGGCTACACCTTC.

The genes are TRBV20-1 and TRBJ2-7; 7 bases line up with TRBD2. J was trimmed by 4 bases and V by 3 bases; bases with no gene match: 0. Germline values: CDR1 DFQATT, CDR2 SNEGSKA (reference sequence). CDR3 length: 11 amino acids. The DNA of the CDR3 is TGCAGTGCTAGCGGGGGGTACGAGCAGTACTTC. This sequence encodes CSASGGYEQYF.

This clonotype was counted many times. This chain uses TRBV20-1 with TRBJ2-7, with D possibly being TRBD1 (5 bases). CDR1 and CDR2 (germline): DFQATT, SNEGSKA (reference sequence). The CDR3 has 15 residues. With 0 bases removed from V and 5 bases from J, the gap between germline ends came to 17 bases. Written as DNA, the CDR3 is TGCAGTGCTAGAGATCTCGTGTCAGGGATCCACGAGCAGTACTTC. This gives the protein CSARDLVSGIHEQYF.

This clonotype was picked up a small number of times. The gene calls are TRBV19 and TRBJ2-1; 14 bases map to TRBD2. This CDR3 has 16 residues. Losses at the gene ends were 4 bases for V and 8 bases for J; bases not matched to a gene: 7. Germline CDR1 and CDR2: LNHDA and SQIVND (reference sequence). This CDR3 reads CASSTGLAGGSDEQFF. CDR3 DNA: TGTGCCAGTAGTACCGGACTAGCGGGAGGTTCGGATGAGCAGTTCTTC.

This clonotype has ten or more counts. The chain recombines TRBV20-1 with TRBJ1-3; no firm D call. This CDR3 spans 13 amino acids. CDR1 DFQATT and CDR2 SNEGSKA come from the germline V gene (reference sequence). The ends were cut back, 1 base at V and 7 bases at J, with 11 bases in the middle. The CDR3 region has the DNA TGCAGTGCTAGAGGCCCCCCGGGCAACACCATATATTTT. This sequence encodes CSARGPPGNTIYF.

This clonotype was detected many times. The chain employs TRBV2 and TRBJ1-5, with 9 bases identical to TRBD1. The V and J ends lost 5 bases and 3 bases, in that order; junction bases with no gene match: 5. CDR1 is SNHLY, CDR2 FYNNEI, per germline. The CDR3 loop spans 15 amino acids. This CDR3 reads CASSPGQGHNQPQHF. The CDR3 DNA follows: TGTGCCAGCAGTCCGGGACAGGGACACAATCAGCCCCAGCATTTT.

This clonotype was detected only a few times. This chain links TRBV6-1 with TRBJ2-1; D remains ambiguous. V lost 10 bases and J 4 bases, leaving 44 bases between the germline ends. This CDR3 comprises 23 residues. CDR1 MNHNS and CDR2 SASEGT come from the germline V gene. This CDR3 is CATFWQNPRNHFRCQVRYNEQFF. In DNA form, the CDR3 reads TGTGCCACCTTCTGGCAGAACCCCCGCAACCACTTCCGCTGTCAAGTCCGGTACAATGAGCAGTTCTTC.

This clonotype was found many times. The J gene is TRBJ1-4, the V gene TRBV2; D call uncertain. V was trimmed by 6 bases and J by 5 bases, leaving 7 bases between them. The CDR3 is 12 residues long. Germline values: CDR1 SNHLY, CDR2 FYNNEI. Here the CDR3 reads CASSQENEKLFF. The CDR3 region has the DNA TGTGCCAGCAGCCAGGAGAATGAAAAACTGTTTTTT. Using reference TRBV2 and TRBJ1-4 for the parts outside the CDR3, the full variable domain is EPEVTQTPSHQVTQMGQEVILRCVPISNHLYFYWYRQILGQKVEFLVSFYNNEISEKSEIFDDQFSVERPDGSNFTLKIRSTKLEDSAMYFCASSQENEKLFFGSGTQLSVL.

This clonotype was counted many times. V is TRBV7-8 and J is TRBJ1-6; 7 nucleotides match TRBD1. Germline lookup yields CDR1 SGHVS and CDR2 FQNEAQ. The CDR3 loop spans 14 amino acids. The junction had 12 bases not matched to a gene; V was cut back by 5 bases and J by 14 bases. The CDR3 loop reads CASSQRTGRDALHF. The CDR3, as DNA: TGTGCCAGCAGCCAACGGACAGGACGAGACGCCCTCCACTTT.

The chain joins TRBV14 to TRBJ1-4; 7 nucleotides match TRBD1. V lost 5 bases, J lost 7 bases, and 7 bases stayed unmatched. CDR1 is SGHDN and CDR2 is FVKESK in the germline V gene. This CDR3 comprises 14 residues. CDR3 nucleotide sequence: TGTGCCAGCAGCGCAGGGGGATTCGGTGAAAAACTGTTTTTT. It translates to CASSAGGFGEKLFF. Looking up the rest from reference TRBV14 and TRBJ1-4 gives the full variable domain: EAGVTQFPSHSVIEKGQTVTLRCDPISGHDNLYWYRRVMGKEIKFLLHFVKESKQDESGMPNNRFLAERTGGTYSTLKVQPAELEDSGVYFCASSAGGFGEKLFFGSGTQLSVL.

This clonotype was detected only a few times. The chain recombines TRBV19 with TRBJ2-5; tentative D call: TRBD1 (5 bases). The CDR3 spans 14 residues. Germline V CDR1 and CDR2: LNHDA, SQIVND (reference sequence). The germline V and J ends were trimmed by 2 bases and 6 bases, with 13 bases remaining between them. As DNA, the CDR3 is TGTGCCAGTAGTATACAGACAGATGTGAAGACCCAGTACTTC. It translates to CASSIQTDVKTQYF.

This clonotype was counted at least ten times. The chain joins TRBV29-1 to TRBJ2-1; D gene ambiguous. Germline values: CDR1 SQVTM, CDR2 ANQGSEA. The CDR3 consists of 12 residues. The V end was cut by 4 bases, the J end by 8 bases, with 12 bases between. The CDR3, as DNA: TGCAGCGTTGCAAGCGATTGGGATGAGCAGTTCTTC. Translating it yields CSVASDWDEQFF.

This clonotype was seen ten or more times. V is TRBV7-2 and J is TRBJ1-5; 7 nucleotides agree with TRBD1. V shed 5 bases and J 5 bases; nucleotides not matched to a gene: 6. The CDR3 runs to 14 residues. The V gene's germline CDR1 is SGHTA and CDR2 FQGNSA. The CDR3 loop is CASSRDRWDQPQHF. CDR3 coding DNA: TGTGCCAGCAGCCGGGACAGATGGGATCAGCCCCAGCATTTT.

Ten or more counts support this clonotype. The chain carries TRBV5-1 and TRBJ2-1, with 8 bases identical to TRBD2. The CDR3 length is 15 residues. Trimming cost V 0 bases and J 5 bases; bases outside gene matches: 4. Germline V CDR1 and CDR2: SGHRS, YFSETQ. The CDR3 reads CASSLASGLNNEQFF. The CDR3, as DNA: TGCGCCAGCAGCTTGGCTAGCGGGTTAAACAATGAGCAGTTCTTC.

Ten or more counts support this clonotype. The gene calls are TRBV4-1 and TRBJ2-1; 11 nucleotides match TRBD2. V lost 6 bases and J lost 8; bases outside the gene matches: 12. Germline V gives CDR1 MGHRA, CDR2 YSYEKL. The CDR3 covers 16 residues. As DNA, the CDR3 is TGCGCCAGCAGTTTCGTACTAGCGGGAGAGAAGGATGAGCAGTTCTTC. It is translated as CASSFVLAGEKDEQFF.

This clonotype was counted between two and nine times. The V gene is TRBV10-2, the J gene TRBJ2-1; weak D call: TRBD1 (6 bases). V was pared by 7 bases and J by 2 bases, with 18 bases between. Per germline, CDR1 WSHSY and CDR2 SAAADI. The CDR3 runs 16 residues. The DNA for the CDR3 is TGCGCCAGCACCAGCAAGCACAGGGTCGCCTACAATGAGCAGTTCTTC. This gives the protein CASTSKHRVAYNEQFF.

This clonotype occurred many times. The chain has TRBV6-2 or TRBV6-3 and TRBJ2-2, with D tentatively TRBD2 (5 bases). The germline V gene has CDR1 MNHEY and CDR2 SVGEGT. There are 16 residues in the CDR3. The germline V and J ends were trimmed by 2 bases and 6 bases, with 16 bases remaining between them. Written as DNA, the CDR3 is TGTGCCAGCAGTTACAGTAGCGACCTCGGGGCCGGGGAGCTGTTTTTT. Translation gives CASSYSSDLGAGELFF.

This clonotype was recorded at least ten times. The CDR3 sequence is CASYQGKRTQYF. CDR3 nucleotides: TGTGCCAGCTATCAGGGGAAGAGGACGCAGTATTTT. V is TRBV7-3 and J is TRBJ2-3; perhaps TRBD1 as D (6 bases). This CDR3 comprises 12 residues. Trimming took 8 bases from V and 9 from J, leaving 15 bases between them. Germline assignment: CDR1 SGHTA and CDR2 FQGTGA.